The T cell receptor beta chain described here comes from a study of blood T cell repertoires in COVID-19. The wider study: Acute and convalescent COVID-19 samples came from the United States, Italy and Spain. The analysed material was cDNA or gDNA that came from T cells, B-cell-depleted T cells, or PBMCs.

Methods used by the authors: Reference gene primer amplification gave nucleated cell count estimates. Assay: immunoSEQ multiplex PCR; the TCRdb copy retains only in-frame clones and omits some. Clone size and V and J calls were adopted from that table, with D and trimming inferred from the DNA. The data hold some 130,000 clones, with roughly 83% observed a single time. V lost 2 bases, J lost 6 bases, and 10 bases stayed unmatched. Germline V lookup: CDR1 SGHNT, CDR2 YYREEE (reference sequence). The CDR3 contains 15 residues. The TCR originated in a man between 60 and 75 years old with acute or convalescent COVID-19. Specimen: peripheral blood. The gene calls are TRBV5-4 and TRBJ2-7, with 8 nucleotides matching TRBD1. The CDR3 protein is CASSFWTGTRGEQYF. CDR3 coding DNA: TGTGCCAGCAGCTTTTGGACAGGGACGAGGGGCGAGCAGTACTTC.